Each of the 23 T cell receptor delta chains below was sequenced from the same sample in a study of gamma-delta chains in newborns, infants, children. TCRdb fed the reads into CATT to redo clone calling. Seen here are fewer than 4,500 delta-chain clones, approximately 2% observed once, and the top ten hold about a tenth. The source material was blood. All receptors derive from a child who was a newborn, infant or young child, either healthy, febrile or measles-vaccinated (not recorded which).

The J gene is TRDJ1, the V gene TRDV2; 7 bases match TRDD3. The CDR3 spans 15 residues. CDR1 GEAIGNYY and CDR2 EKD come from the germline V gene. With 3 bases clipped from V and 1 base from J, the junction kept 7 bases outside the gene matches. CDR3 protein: CACDELLGSTDKLIF. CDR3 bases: TGTGCCTGTGACGAACTACTGGGGTCCACCGATAAACTCATCTTT.

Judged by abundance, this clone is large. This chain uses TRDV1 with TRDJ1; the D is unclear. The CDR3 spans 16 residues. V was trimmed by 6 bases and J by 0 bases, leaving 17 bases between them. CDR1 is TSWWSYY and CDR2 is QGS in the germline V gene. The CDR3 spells CALGTRRDADTDKLIF. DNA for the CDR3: TGTGCTCTTGGAACTCGGAGGGACGCGGACACCGATAAACTCATCTTT.

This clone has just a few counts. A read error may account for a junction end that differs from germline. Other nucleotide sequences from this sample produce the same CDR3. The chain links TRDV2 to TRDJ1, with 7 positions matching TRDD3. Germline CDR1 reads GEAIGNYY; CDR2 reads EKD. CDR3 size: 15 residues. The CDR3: CACDTGGRYTDKLIF. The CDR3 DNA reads TGTGCCTGTGACACTGGGGGACGCTACACCGATAAACTCATCTTC.

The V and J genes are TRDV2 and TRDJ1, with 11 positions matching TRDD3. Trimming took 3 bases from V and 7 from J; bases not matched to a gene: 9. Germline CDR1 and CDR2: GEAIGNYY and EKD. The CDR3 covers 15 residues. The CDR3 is CACDVLGDKRGKLIF. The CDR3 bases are TGTGCCTGTGACGTACTGGGGGATAAGAGGGGTAAACTCATCTTT.

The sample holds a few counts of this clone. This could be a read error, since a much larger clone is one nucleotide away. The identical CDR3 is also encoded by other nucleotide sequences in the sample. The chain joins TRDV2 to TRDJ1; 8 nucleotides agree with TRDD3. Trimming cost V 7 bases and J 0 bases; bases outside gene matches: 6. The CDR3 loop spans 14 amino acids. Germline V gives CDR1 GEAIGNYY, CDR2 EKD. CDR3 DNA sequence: TGTGCCTGCGACCTACTGGGGGACACCGATAAACTCATCTTT. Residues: CACDLLGDTDKLIF.

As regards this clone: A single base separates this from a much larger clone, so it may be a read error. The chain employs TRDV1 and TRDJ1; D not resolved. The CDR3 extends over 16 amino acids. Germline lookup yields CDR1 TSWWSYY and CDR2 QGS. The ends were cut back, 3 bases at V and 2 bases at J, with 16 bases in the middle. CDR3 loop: CALGDPRRSWTDKLIF. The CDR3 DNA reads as TGTGCTCTTGGGGACCCCCGCCGAAGTTGGACCGATAAACTCATCTTT.

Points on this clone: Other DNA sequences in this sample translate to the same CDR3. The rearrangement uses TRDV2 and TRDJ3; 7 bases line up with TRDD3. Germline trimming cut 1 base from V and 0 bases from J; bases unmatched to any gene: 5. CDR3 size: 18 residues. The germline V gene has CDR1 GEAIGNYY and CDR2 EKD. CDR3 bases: TGTGCCTGTGACACGGGATACTCTAGCTCCTGGGACACCCGACAGATGTTTTTC. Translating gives CACDTGYSSSWDTRQMFF.

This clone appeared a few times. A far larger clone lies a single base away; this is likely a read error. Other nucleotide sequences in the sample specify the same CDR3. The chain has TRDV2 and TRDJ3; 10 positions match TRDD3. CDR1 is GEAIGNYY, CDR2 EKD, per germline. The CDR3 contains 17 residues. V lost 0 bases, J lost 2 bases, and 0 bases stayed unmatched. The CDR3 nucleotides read TGTGCCTGTGACACCCTGGGGGATACCTGGGACACCCGACAGATGTTTTTC. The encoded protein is CACDTLGDTWDTRQMFF.

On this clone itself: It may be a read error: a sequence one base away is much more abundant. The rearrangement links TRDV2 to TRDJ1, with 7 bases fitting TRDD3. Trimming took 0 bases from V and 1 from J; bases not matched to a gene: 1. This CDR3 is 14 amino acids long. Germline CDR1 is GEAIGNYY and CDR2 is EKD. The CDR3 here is CACDTRGITDKLIF. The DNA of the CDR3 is TGTGCCTGTGACACCCGGGGGATCACCGATAAACTCATCTTT.

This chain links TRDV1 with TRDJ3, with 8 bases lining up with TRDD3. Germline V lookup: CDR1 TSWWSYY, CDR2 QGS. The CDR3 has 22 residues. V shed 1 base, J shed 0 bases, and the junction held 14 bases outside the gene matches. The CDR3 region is CALGEPPLTGGFSSWDTRQMFF. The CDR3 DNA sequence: TGTGCTCTTGGGGAACCTCCCCTTACTGGGGGTTTCAGCTCCTGGGACACCCGACAGATGTTTTTC.

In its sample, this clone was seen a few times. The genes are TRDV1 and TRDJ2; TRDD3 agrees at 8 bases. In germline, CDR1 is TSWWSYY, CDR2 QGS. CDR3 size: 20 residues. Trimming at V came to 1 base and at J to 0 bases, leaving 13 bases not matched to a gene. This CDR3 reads CALGEPYGGGGSSLTAQLFF. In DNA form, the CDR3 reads TGTGCTCTTGGGGAACCCTACGGGGGTGGGGGATCCTCTTTGACAGCACAACTCTTCTTT.

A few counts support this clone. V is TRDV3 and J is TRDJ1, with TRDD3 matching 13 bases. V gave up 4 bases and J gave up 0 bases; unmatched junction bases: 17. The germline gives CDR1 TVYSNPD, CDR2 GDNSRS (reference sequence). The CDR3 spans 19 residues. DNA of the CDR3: TGTGCCTGCGCTCGGCCTCACTGGGGGATACGTTCGTACACCGATAAACTCATCTTT. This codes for CACARPHWGIRSYTDKLIF.

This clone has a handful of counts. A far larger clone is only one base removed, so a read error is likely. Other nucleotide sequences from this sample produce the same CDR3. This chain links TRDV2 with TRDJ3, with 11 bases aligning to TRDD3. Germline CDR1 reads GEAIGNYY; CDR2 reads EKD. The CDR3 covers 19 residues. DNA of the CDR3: TGTGCCTGTGACACCGCTGGGGGATACCACTCCTGGGACACCCGACAAATGTTTTTC. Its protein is CACDTAGGYHSWDTRQMFF.

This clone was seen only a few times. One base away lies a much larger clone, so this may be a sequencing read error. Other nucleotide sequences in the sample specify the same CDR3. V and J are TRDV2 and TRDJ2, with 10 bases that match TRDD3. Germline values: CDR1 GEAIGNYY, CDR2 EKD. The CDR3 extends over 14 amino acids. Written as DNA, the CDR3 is TGTGCCTGTGACAGGTTGGGGGATACAGCGCAACTCTTCTTT. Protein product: CACDRLGDTAQLFF.

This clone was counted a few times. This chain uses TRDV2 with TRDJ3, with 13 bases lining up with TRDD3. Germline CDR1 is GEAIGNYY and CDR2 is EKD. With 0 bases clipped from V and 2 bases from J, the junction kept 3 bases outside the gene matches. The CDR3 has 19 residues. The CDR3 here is CACDTVTGGYAWDTRQMFF. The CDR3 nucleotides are TGTGCCTGTGACACCGTAACTGGGGGATACGCCTGGGACACCCGACAGATGTTTTTC.

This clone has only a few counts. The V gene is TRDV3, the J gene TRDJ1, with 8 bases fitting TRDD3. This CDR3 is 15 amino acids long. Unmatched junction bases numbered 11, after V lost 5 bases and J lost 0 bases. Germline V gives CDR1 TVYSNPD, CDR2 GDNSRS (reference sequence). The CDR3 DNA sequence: TGTGCCCTTATGAGTACTGGGGGGTACACCGATAAACTCATCTTT. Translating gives CALMSTGGYTDKLIF.

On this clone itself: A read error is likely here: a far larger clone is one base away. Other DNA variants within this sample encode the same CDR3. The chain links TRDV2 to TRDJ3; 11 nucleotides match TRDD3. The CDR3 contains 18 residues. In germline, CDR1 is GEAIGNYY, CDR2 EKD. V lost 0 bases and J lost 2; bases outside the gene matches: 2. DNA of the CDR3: TGTGCCTGTGACACCATACTGGGGGATACCTGGGACACCCGACAGATGTTTTTC. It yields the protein CACDTILGDTWDTRQMFF.

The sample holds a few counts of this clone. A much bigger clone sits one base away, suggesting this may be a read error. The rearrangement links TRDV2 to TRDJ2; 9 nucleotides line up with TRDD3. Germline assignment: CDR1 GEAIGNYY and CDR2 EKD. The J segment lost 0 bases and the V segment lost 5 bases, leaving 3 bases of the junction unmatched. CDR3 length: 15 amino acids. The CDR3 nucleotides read TGTGCCTGTGGCTACTGGGGGACTTTGACAGCACAACTCTTCTTT. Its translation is CACGYWGTLTAQLFF.

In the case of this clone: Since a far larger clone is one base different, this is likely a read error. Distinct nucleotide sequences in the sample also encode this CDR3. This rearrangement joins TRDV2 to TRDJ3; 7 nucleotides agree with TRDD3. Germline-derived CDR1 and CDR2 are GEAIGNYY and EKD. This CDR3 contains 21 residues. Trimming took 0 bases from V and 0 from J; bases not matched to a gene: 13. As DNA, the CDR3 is TGTGCCTGTGACACCGTCGGTACCGGGGGATCCAGCTCCTGGGACACCCGACAGATGTTTTTC. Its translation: CACDTVGTGGSSSWDTRQMFF.

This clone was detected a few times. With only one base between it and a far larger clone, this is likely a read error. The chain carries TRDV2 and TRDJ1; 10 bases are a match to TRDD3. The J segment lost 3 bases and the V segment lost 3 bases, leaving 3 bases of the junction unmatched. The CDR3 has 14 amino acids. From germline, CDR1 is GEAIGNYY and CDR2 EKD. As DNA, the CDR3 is TGTGCCTGTGACGTACTGGGGGATGCCGATAAACTCATCTTT. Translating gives CACDVLGDADKLIF.

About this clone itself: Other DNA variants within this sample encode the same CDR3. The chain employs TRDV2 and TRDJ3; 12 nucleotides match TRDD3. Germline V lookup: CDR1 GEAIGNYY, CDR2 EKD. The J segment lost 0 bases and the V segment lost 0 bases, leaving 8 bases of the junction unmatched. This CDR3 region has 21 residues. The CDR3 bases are TGTGCCTGTGACACCGTACTGGGGGATACCCCTAGCTCCTGGGACACCCGACAGATGTTTTTC. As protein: CACDTVLGDTPSSWDTRQMFF.

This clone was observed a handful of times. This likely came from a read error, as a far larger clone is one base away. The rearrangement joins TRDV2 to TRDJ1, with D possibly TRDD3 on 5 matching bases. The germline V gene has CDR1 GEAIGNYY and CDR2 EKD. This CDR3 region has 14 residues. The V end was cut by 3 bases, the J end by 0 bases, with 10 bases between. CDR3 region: CACDLPGDTDKLIF. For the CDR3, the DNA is TGTGCCTGTGACTTACCGGGGGACACCGATAAACTCATCTTT.

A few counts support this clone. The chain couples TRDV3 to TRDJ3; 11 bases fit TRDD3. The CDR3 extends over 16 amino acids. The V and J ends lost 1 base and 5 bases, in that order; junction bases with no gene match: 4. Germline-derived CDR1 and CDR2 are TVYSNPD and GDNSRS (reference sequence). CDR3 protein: CAFTGGYYRDTRQMFF. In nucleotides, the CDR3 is TGTGCCTTTACTGGGGGATACTACCGGGACACCCGACAGATGTTTTTC. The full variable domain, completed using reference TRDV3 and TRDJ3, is CDKVTQSSPDQTVASGSEVVLLCTYDTVYSNPDLFWYRIRPDYSFQFVFYGDNSRSEGADFTQGRFSVKHILTQKAFHLVISPVRTEDSATYYCAFTGGYYRDTRQMFFGTGIKLFVEP.